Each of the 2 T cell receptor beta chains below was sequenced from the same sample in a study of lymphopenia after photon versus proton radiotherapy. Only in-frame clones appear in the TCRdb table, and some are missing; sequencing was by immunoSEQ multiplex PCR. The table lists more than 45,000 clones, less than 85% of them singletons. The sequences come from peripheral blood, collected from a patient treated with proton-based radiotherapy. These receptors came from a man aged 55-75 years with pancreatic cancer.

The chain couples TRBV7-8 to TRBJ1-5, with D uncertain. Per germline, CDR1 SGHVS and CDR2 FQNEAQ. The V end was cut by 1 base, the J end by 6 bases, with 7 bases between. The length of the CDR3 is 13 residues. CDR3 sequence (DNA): TGTGCCAGCAGCTTAGAAGGGCTTCAGCCCCAGCATTTT. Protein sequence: CASSLEGLQPQHF.

CDR3 amino acids: CAWTDSWGYTF. In nucleotides, the CDR3 is TGTGCCTGGACAGACTCTTGGGGCTACACCTTC. The J gene is TRBJ1-2, the V gene TRBV30, with D hard to call. The V gene lost 4 bases and the J gene lost 8 bases, with 11 bases spanning the gap. CDR1 is GTSNPN, CDR2 SVGIG, per germline (reference sequence). This CDR3 is built from 11 residues.